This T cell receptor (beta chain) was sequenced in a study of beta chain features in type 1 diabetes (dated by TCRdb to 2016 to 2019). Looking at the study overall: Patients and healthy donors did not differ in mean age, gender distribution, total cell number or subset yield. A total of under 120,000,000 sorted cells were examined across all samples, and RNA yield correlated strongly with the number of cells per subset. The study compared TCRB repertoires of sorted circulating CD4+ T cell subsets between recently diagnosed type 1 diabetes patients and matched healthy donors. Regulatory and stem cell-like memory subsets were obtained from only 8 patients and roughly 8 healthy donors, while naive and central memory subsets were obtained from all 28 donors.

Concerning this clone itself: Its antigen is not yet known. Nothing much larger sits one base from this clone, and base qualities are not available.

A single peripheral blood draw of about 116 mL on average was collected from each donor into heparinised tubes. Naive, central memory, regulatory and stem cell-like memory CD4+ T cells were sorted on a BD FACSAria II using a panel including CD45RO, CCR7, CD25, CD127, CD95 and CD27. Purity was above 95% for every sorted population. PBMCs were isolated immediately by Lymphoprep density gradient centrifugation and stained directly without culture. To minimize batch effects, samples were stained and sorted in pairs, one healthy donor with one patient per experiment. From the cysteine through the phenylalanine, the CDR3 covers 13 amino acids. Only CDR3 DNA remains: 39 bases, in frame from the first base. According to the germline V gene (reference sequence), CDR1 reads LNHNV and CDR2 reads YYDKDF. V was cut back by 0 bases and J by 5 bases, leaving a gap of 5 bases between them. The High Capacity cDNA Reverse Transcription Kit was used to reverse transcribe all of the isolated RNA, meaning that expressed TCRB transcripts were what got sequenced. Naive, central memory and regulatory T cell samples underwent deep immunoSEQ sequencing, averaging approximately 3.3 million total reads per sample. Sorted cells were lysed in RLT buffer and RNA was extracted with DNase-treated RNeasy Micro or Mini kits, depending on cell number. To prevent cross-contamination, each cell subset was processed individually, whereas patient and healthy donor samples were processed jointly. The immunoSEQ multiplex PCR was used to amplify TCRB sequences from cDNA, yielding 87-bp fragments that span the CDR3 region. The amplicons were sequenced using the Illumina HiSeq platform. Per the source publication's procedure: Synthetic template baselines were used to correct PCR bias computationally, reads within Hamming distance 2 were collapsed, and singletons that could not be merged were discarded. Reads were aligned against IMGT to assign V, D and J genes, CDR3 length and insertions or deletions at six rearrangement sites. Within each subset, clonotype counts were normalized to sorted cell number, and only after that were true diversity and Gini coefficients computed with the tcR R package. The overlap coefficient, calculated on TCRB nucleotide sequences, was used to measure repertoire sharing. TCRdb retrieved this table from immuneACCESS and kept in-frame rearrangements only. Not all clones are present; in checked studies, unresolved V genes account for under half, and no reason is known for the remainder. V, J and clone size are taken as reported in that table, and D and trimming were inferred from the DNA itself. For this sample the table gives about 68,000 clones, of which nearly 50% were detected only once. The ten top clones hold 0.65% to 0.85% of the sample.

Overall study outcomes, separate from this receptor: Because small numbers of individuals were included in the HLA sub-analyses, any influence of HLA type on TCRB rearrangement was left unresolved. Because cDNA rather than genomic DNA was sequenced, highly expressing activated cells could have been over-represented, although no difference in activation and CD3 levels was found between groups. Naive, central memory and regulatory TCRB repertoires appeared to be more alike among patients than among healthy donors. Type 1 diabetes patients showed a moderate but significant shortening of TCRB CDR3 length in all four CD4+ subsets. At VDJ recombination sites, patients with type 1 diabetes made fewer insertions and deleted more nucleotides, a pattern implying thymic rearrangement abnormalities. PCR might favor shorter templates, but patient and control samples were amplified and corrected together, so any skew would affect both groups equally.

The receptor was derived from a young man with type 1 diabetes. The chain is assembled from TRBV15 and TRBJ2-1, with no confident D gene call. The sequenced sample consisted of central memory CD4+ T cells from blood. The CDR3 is CATSRDKHNEQFF. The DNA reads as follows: TGTGCCACCAGCAGAGATAAGCACAATGAGCAGTTCTTC.